This T cell receptor (beta chain) is drawn from a study of T-cell memory formation after mild COVID-19 (dated by TCRdb to about 2021). At the level of the whole study: TCR sequence clusters from the two donors were found to be largely donor specific. T-cell clones expanding and contracting after mild COVID-19 in a couple of donors were tracked by longitudinal TCRalpha and TCRbeta repertoire sequencing. Two young, previously healthy adult volunteers, one female and one male, were included in the cohort. Broad study findings and their caveats: Clones contracting from day 15 to 85 had balanced CD4/CD8 phenotypes, while a second wave expanding from day 15 to 37 was biased towards CD4+. Some responding clones were detected in pre-infection memory, which suggested that pre-existing cross-reactive memory T cells had joined the SARS-CoV-2 response. Whether the second-wave clones peaking on day 37 were SARS-CoV-2 specific was not confirmed. Contracting CD4+ clones were located mainly in the CM and EM memory subsets, whereas CD8+ clones were found to be enriched in EMRA. Only a couple of mild cases were covered in the study, and larger cohorts including severe cases with pre-infection samples were considered necessary.

Including the terminal cysteine and phenylalanine, the CDR3 comprises 17 residues. The only DNA kept is the CDR3, 51 bases in frame from the first base. The germline V gene sets CDR1 to MGHRA and CDR2 to YSYEKL. Here V drops 6 bases and J drops 1 base, and the junction holds 9 bases not matched to any gene. This clonotype was counted only a few times. It has no known antigen specificity. No much larger clone exists at a distance of one base, and base qualities are not known. PBMCs were isolated by Ficoll-Paque density gradient centrifugation. Instrument used: Illumina NovaSeq 6000. TCRalpha and TCRbeta cDNA libraries were built by 5'RACE with constant-segment primers, adding sample barcodes and unique molecular identifiers. Trizol reagent was used to extract RNA from every sample. The libraries were amplified in two PCR steps, and the second step added a second sample barcode and Illumina TruSeq adapters. Libraries were sequenced on an Illumina NovaSeq with 2 x 150 bp paired-end reads. Per the source publication's procedure: Demultiplexing of reads and collapsing into UMI-guided consensus sequences were performed with migec v1.2.7. Using mixcr v2.1.11, UMI consensuses were aligned to TRA and TRB V and J templates and then assembled into clonotypes. Expanded or contracted clonotypes were those called significant by both edgeR and NoisET, with noise models trained on biological replicates. For edgeR calls, the cutoffs were a false discovery rate-adjusted p below 0.01 and a log2 fold-change threshold of 1. As an exploratory analysis of dynamics, PCA with hierarchical clustering was applied to max-normalized trajectories of the 1000 most abundant clonotypes. Separately sequenced CD4+ and CD8+ repertoires were used to assign the CD4 or CD8 phenotype of responding clones. Using fastp trimming at Q25 and MiXCR clonotype assembly, TCRdb reanalyzed the public sequencing data and kept in-frame beta chains. Each entry is one CDR3 protein sequence, shown with its most common DNA and genes. TCRdb's processing, not the authors' own work, is the source of the V and J calls. This sample gives about 170,000 distinct CDR3 sequences in total; roughly 13% of them show up just once. The top ten clonotypes cover approximately 3.3% of the sample.

The chain links TRBV4-1 with TRBJ2-3; 11 nucleotides in the junction match TRBD2. This clonotype was obtained from a man between 18 and 29 years old who had mild COVID-19 (a few samples of this study predate the infection). The sample titles of this study are shuffled in the database, so cell type and time point are left out; the donor was told from shared clones. The sequenced sample was PBMCs or a T cell subset sorted from them (not recorded which). The CDR3 is CASSFILTSGGTDTQYF. The base sequence is TGCGCCAGCAGTTTTATTCTGACTAGCGGGGGCACAGATACGCAGTATTTT.